This TCR beta chain was sequenced in a study of memory CD8 T cells in hepatitis C reinfection. Study context: Peak reinfection samples were taken 3 to 8 weeks after detection.

Time point of the sample: peak reinfection, 3 to 8 weeks after reinfection detection. TCR sequencing was done directly ex vivo on sorted cells, without expansion in vitro. TCRdb keeps only in-frame clones here, not all; method: immunoSEQ multiplex PCR. The table includes 350 to 500 clones, approximately 73% detected once. The TCR originated in a man aged 18 to 30 with hepatitis C virus infection. The sequencing sample was made of HCV tetramer-positive CD8+ T cells sorted from blood.

The CDR3 is CASSSEQGPPEAFF. For the CDR3, the DNA is TGTGCCAGCAGCTCAGAACAGGGGCCGCCTGAAGCTTTCTTT. The chain employs TRBV4-2 and TRBJ1-1; 7 positions match TRBD1. CDR3 length equals 14 residues. With V trimmed by 5 bases and J by 6 bases, 9 bases remained unmatched. Germline V gene lookup returns CDR1 LGHNA and CDR2 YNFKEQ.